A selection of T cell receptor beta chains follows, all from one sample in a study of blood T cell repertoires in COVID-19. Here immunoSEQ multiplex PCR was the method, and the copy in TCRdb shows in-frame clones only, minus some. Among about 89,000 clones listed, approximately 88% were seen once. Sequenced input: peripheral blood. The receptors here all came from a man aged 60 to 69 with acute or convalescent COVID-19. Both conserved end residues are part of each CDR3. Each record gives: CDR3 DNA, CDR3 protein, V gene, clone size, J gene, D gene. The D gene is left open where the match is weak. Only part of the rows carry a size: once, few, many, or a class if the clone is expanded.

CDR3nt: TGTGCCAGCAGCCAGGGACTAGGGGGTCAGCCCCAGCATTTT; CDR3aa: CASSQGLGGQPQHF; v_gene: TRBV6-2/TRBV6-3; abundance: -; j_gene: TRBJ1-5; d_gene: -
CDR3nt: TGTGCCAGCAGCTTAGGGGGGCGTTATGATTCACCCCTCCACTTT; CDR3aa: CASSLGGRYDSPLHF; v_gene: TRBV7-8; abundance: -; j_gene: TRBJ1-6; d_gene: -
CDR3nt: TGTGCCAGTAGTATAGATCCCAGGGTCCAAGAGACCCAGTACTTC; CDR3aa: CASSIDPRVQETQYF; v_gene: TRBV19; abundance: -; j_gene: TRBJ2-5; d_gene: -
CDR3nt: TGTGCCAGCAGTGAACCCTCCTCAGGCGAGCAGTACTTC; CDR3aa: CASSEPSSGEQYF; v_gene: TRBV28; abundance: -; j_gene: TRBJ2-7; d_gene: -
CDR3nt: TGTGCCAGCAGCGTAGAGGCAGGAGAGACCCAGTACTTC; CDR3aa: CASSVEAGETQYF; v_gene: TRBV9; abundance: few; j_gene: TRBJ2-5; d_gene: -
CDR3nt: TGCAGCGTTTCTCAGGGGCGGGAGAATGGCTATACCTTC; CDR3aa: CSVSQGRENGYTF; v_gene: TRBV29-1; abundance: -; j_gene: TRBJ1-2; d_gene: -
CDR3nt: TGTGCCAGCAGCCAAGGGCCTCAGGGGCGTAATTCACCCCTCCACTTT; CDR3aa: CASSQGPQGRNSPLHF; v_gene: TRBV4-2; abundance: -; j_gene: TRBJ1-6; d_gene: -
CDR3nt: TGTGCCAGTACTCTTAGACTAGGTGACACTGAAGCTTTCTTT; CDR3aa: CASTLRLGDTEAFF; v_gene: TRBV19; abundance: -; j_gene: TRBJ1-1; d_gene: -
CDR3nt: TGCGCCAGCAGCCATGCCGGGACAACGAACACCGGGGAGCTGTTTTTT; CDR3aa: CASSHAGTTNTGELFF; v_gene: TRBV5-1; abundance: -; j_gene: TRBJ2-2; d_gene: -
CDR3nt: TGTGCCAGCAGCTTTGGAGAGCTCACTGAAGCTTTCTTT; CDR3aa: CASSFGELTEAFF; v_gene: TRBV7-2; abundance: once; j_gene: TRBJ1-1; d_gene: -
CDR3nt: TGCGCCAGCAGCTTTGAGGCTATTCCCGGTGTAGAGACCCAGTACTTC; CDR3aa: CASSFEAIPGVETQYF; v_gene: TRBV5-1; abundance: -; j_gene: TRBJ2-5; d_gene: -
CDR3nt: TGCGCCAGCAGCCAAGATGGGGGGAGAAGCAATCAGCCCCAGCATTTT; CDR3aa: CASSQDGGRSNQPQHF; v_gene: TRBV4-1; abundance: -; j_gene: TRBJ1-5; d_gene: -
CDR3nt: TGTGCCATCAGTGAACTCCGGACTCCCCCGGGAGATACGCAGTATTTT; CDR3aa: CAISELRTPPGDTQYF; v_gene: TRBV10-3; abundance: -; j_gene: TRBJ2-3; d_gene: -